This TCR beta chain was identified in a study of monozygotic twins with cystic fibrosis. Points from the study as a whole: Clonality was generally low (median roughly 0.009), higher in the most severe patients. In 13 of 16 pairs, V gene usage was closest to the co-twin's. No link emerged between shared CDR3 counts and age, concordance or severity.

Remarks on this clone: Its antigen is not known.

Some clones are missing from TCRdb's copy, which holds only in-frame ones; the method was immunoSEQ multiplex PCR. The repertoire holds around 30,000 clones, with about 96% as singletons. Germline V gene lookup returns CDR1 MGHRA and CDR2 YSYEKL. Trimming cost V 4 bases and J 2 bases, with 14 bases left between them. CDR3 length: 15 residues. The sequencing input was blood. The rearrangement uses TRBV4-1 and TRBJ2-5; D unclear. The TCR originated in a girl aged 2 to 10 with cystic fibrosis. The DNA for the CDR3 is TGCGCCAGCAGCCGTTCCCTCGGGCGGCAAGAGACCCAGTACTTC. Translated: CASSRSLGRQETQYF.